This entry describes one T cell receptor beta chain. Its matching antigen is unknown. The data were obtained in a study of cytomegalovirus exposure and HLA in healthy donors. Study-wide results and limits: In an earlier analysis, about 87% or about 30%: the productive usage of most TCR beta V segments.

Between the trimmed V and J ends, which lost 2 bases and 5 bases, there was a span of 13 bases. The V gene's germline CDR1 is MNHNS and CDR2 SASEGT. The CDR3 is made up of 15 amino acids. Both 60 Vbeta primers and 13 Jbeta primers went into the PCR. Method: immunoSEQ multiplex PCR; TCRdb's copy keeps in-frame clones and lacks some. The table lists 140,000 to 150,000 clones, about 81% of them singletons, with over 6% in the top ten. The sample comprised PBMCs. This sequence was found in a man between 25 and 39 years old in good health and CMV-seronegative. The chain combines TRBV6-1 with TRBJ1-5; D uncertain. The CDR3 DNA reads as TGTGCCAGCAGTGAACGGAGGCCGGGCGATCAGCCCCAGCATTTT. Its translation is CASSERRPGDQPQHF.